The 16 T cell receptor beta chains presented below share a single source sample, sequenced in a study of cytomegalovirus exposure and HLA in healthy donors. Here immunoSEQ multiplex PCR was the method, and the copy in TCRdb shows in-frame clones only, minus some. Of under 250,000 clones listed, around 87% were seen once; the top ten hold roughly 2%. Sequenced sample: PBMCs. These receptors were obtained from a woman aged 18 to 35 in good health and CMV-seropositive.

A remark on this clone: One end of the junction fails to match germline, which may point to a read error. The rearrangement uses TRBV7-3 and TRBJ2-1; 9 nucleotides agree with TRBD1. The CDR3 is made up of 15 amino acids. Germline V gives CDR1 SGHTA, CDR2 FQGTGA. In nucleotides, the CDR3 is TGTGCCAGCAGCGTAACAGGGGGCACCTACAATGAGCAGTTCTTC. This gives the protein CASSVTGGTYNEQFF.

The gene calls are TRBV4-1 and TRBJ2-3, with 10 bases fitting TRBD2. Unmatched junction bases numbered 12, after V lost 1 base and J lost 2 bases. The CDR3 sequence is 19 residues long. Per germline, CDR1 MGHRA and CDR2 YSYEKL. CDR3 residues: CASSQGRGLLAGVTDTQYF. The CDR3 DNA reads TGCGCCAGCAGCCAAGGCAGGGGACTTCTAGCGGGAGTCACAGATACGCAGTATTTT.

The V gene is TRBV27, the J gene TRBJ2-2; D is ambiguous. Trimming shortened V by 2 bases and J by 3 bases, and 4 bases separated the two germline ends. The germline gives CDR1 MNHEY, CDR2 SMNVEV (reference sequence). The CDR3 is 13 amino acids. For the CDR3, the DNA is TGTGCCAGCAGTTTAGGCTACACCGGGGAGCTGTTTTTT. Translating it yields CASSLGYTGELFF.

Of note for this clone: This could be a read error, since a much larger clone is one nucleotide away. The rearrangement joins TRBV7-2 to TRBJ1-2, with a tentative D call TRBD1 (6 bases). CDR1 SGHTA and CDR2 FQGNSA come from the germline V gene. Trimming removed 4 bases from V and 2 bases from J, with 8 bases in between. This CDR3 is built from 13 residues. The CDR3 DNA is TGTGCCAGCAGCTCTACAGGGAACTATGGCTACACCTTC. The encoded protein is CASSSTGNYGYTF.

This clone was observed a handful of times. The V and J genes are TRBV5-1 and TRBJ2-6, with 9 bases matching TRBD1. V was clipped by 0 bases and J by 2 bases; unmatched bases: 6. The CDR3 loop spans 18 amino acids. Per germline, CDR1 SGHRS and CDR2 YFSETQ. The CDR3 coding sequence is TGCGCCAGCAGCTTGGGACAGGGGGGCAATACTGGGGCCAACGTCCTGACTTTC. It encodes CASSLGQGGNTGANVLTF. Looking up the rest from reference TRBV5-1 and TRBJ2-6 gives the full variable domain: KAGVTQTPRYLIKTRGQQVTLSCSPISGHRSVSWYQQTPGQGLQFLFEYFSETQRNKGNFPGRFSGRQFSNSRSEMNVSTLELGDSALYLCASSLGQGGNTGANVLTFGAGSRLTVL.

This clone was seen just once. V usage is TRBV11-2 and J usage is TRBJ2-7; no clear D. This CDR3 contains 14 residues. Germline V gene lookup returns CDR1 SGHAT and CDR2 FQNNGV. V was cut by 5 bases and J by 1 base, with 12 bases left in between. The CDR3 region is CASSPLERSYEQYF. The CDR3, as DNA: TGTGCCAGCAGCCCTCTTGAGCGTTCCTACGAGCAGTACTTC.

J is TRBJ2-1 and V is TRBV5-1; 9 bases are a match to TRBD1. Trimming cost V 4 bases and J 7 bases; bases outside gene matches: 3. Germline CDR1 and CDR2: SGHRS and YFSETQ. The CDR3 runs to 13 residues. The CDR3 spells CASSPQGANEQFF. The CDR3 bases are TGCGCCAGCAGCCCACAGGGGGCGAATGAGCAGTTCTTC.

V is TRBV28 and J is TRBJ2-6; D gene ambiguous. V lost 2 bases to trimming and J lost 4 bases, with 9 bases between them. The germline CDR1 and CDR2 sequences are MDHEN and SYDVKM. The CDR3 is 15 amino acids. The CDR3 sequence is CASSLRRSGANVLTF. In nucleotides, the CDR3 is TGTGCCAGCAGTTTACGCAGATCAGGGGCCAACGTCCTGACTTTC.

The chain recombines TRBV19 with TRBJ1-2, with D tentatively TRBD1 (6 bases). The CDR3 is made up of 13 amino acids. CDR1 and CDR2 (germline): LNHDA, SQIVND (reference sequence). Trimming removed 1 base at V and 4 bases at J, with 7 bases between. The CDR3: CASSIGQAYGYTF. The CDR3 nucleotides are TGTGCCAGTAGTATAGGACAGGCCTATGGCTACACCTTC.

The J gene is TRBJ2-7, the V gene TRBV5-1; D is possibly TRBD1 (6 bases). Germline assignment: CDR1 SGHRS and CDR2 YFSETQ. The length of the CDR3 is 14 residues. V dropped 4 bases and J dropped 3 bases, with 14 bases sitting between them. This CDR3 is CASSAGTSGYEQYF. Here the CDR3 DNA reads TGCGCCAGCAGCGCAGGGACATCGGGCTACGAGCAGTACTTC. Full variable domain (outside the CDR3, taken from reference TRBV5-1 and TRBJ2-7): KAGVTQTPRYLIKTRGQQVTLSCSPISGHRSVSWYQQTPGQGLQFLFEYFSETQRNKGNFPGRFSGRQFSNSRSEMNVSTLELGDSALYLCASSAGTSGYEQYFGPGTRLTVT.

This chain joins TRBV28 and TRBJ2-7, with a tentative D call TRBD1 (6 bases). The length of the CDR3 is 15 residues. Germline V gene sequence: CDR1 MDHEN, CDR2 SYDVKM. V lost 4 bases to trimming and J lost 4 bases, with 17 bases between them. This CDR3 reads CASSSIETGKYEQYF. CDR3 bases: TGTGCCAGCAGTTCCATAGAAACAGGGAAATACGAGCAGTACTTC. The full variable domain, in which reference TRBV28 and TRBJ2-7 provide the parts outside the CDR3, is DVKVTQSSRYLVKRTGEKVFLECVQDMDHENMFWYRQDPGLGLRLIYFSYDVKMKEKGDIPEGYSVSREKKERFSLILESASTNQTSMYLCASSSIETGKYEQYFGPGTRLTVT.

The chain has TRBV15 and TRBJ1-5; no reliable D call. The CDR3 spans 14 residues. V lost 6 bases, J lost 1 base, and 10 bases lay in between. Per germline, CDR1 LNHNV and CDR2 YYDKDF (reference sequence). CDR3 protein: CATSIVSSNQPQHF. Written as DNA, the CDR3 is TGTGCCACCAGTATAGTATCGAGCAATCAGCCCCAGCATTTT.

This chain connects TRBV9 to TRBJ2-1; D is possibly TRBD1 (5 bases). The CDR3 totals 14 residues. Trimming left V 6 bases short and J 0 bases short, with 10 bases between. CDR1 SGDLS and CDR2 YYNGEE come from the germline V gene. CDR3 protein: CASTGIDSYNEQFF. As DNA, the CDR3 is TGTGCCAGCACAGGGATAGACTCCTACAATGAGCAGTTCTTC.

This chain links TRBV7-3 with TRBJ2-1; TRBD2 aligns across 7 bases. This CDR3 contains 13 residues. V trimming: 5 bases; J trimming: 9 bases; junction bases outside the gene matches: 7. Germline V gives CDR1 SGHTA, CDR2 FQGTGA. CDR3 DNA: TGTGCCAGCAGCCTACGTCCGGGGGGTGAGCAGTTCTTC. Protein sequence: CASSLRPGGEQFF.

This chain links TRBV12-5 with TRBJ2-7; maybe TRBD1 (5 bases). Trimming removed 4 bases from V and 0 bases from J, with 16 bases in between. This CDR3 contains 16 residues. From germline, CDR1 is LGHNT and CDR2 FRNRAP. The CDR3, as DNA: TGTGCTAGTGGTTCCCTTTCAACAGACAGCTCCTACGAGCAGTACTTC. Protein sequence: CASGSLSTDSSYEQYF.

The genes are TRBV28 and TRBJ2-1; 7 bases are shared with TRBD2. With 6 bases clipped from V and 4 bases from J, the junction kept 9 bases outside the gene matches. The CDR3 has 15 amino acids. Germline-derived CDR1 and CDR2 are MDHEN and SYDVKM. The CDR3 sequence is CASSHPSGTYNEQFF. The DNA for the CDR3 is TGTGCCAGCAGCCACCCGAGCGGGACGTACAATGAGCAGTTCTTC.